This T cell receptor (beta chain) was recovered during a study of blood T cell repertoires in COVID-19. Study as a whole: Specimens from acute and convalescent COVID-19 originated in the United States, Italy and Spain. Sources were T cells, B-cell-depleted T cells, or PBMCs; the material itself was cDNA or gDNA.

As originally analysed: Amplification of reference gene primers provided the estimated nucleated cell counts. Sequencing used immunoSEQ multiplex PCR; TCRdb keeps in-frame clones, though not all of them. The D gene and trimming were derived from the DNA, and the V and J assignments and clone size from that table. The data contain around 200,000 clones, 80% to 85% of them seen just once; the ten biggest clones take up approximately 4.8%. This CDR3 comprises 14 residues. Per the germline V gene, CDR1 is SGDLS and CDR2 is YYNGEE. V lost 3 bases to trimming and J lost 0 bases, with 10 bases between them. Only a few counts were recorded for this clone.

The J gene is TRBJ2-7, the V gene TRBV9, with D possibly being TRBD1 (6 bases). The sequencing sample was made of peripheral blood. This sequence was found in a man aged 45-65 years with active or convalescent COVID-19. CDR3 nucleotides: TGTGCCAGCAGCGGAACAGGGACCTCCTACGAGCAGTACTTC. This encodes CASSGTGTSYEQYF. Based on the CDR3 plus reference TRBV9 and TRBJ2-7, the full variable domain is DSGVTQTPKHLITATGQRVTLRCSPRSGDLSVYWYQQSLDQGLQFLIQYYNGEERAKGNILERFSAQQFPDLHSELNLSSLELGDSALYFCASSGTGTSYEQYFGPGTRLTVT.